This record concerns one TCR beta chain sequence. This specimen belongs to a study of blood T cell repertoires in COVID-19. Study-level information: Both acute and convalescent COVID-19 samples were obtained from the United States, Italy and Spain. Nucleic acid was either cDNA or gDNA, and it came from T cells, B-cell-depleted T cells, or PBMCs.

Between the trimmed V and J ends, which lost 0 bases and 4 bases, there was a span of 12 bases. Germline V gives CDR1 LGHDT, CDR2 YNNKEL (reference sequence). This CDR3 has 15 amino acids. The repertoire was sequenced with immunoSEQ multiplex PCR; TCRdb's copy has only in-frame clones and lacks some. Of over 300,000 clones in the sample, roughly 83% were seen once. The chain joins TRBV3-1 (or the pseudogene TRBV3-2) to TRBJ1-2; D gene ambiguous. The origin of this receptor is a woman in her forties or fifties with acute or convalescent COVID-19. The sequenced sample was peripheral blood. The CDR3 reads CASSQEKALGYGYTF. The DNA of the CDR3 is TGTGCCAGCAGCCAAGAGAAAGCCCTAGGCTATGGCTACACCTTC.